This T cell receptor (beta chain) was retrieved from a study of cytomegalovirus exposure and HLA in healthy donors. General study findings and limits: Across donors, most TCRs were seen rarely, yet some public ones were widespread. About 87% or about 30% of the time was how often most TCR beta V segments were productive, according to an earlier analysis.

Germline lookup yields CDR1 MNHEY and CDR2 SMNVEV (reference sequence). This CDR3 spans 15 amino acids. Germline trimming cut 2 bases from V and 4 bases from J; bases unmatched to any gene: 7. On this clone itself: Its antigen is undetermined.

Both 60 Vbeta primers and 13 Jbeta primers went into the PCR. Assay: immunoSEQ multiplex PCR; the TCRdb copy retains only in-frame clones and omits some. The sample contains some 150,000 clones, 75% to 80% of which appear only once. The gene calls are TRBV27 and TRBJ2-7; 8 positions match TRBD2. This sequence was found in a young man in good health and CMV-seronegative. The sample consisted of PBMCs. CDR3 DNA sequence: TGTGCCAGCAGTTTAGCGGGGGGCGCCTCATACGAGCAGTACTTC. The encoded protein is CASSLAGGASYEQYF.